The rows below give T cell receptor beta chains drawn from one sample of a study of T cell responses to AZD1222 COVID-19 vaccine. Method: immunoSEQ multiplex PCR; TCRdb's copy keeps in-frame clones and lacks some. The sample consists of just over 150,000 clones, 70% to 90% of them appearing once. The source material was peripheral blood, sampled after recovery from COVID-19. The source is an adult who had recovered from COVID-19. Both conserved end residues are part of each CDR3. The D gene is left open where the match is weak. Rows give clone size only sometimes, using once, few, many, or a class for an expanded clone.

CDR3 DNA: TGTGCCAGCAGCTCAGGAATAACCTACGAGCAGTACTTC
CDR3 protein: CASSSGITYEQYF
clone size: .
V gene: TRBV5-5
D gene: .
J gene: TRBJ2-7

CDR3 DNA: TGTGCCAGCAGCCAAGAAGGCACCTATAATTCACCCCTCCACTTT
CDR3 protein: CASSQEGTYNSPLHF
clone size: .
V gene: TRBV3-1/TRBV3-2
D gene: .
J gene: TRBJ1-6

CDR3 DNA: TGTGCCAGTAGCGCCGGGACACATAATAGATTTAACTATGGCTACACCTTC
CDR3 protein: CASSAGTHNRFNYGYTF
clone size: .
V gene: TRBV19
D gene: .
J gene: TRBJ1-2

CDR3 DNA: TGTGCCAGCAGCTTGGGGACTAGAAGGGAGACCCAGTACTTC
CDR3 protein: CASSLGTRRETQYF
clone size: .
V gene: TRBV7-6
D gene: TRBD2
J gene: TRBJ2-5

CDR3 DNA: TGTGCCAGCAGCTTCGGGGGGAACACTGAAGCTTTCTTT
CDR3 protein: CASSFGGNTEAFF
clone size: few
V gene: TRBV7-3
D gene: .
J gene: TRBJ1-1

CDR3 DNA: TGTGCCAGCAGTTTCGGGACAGGTTCTTGGCATAGCAATCAGCCCCAGCATTTT
CDR3 protein: CASSFGTGSWHSNQPQHF
clone size: .
V gene: TRBV28
D gene: TRBD1
J gene: TRBJ1-5

CDR3 DNA: TGCAGCGTTGCTCGGGACAGGGTCGGTTCAAGCATTCAGTACTTC
CDR3 protein: CSVARDRVGSSIQYF
clone size: .
V gene: TRBV29-1
D gene: TRBD1
J gene: TRBJ2-4

CDR3 DNA: TGTGCCACCAGCACAGTGAAGGGACAGGGAACTGGAAACACCATATATTTT
CDR3 protein: CATSTVKGQGTGNTIYF
clone size: .
V gene: TRBV15
D gene: TRBD1
J gene: TRBJ1-3

CDR3 DNA: TGTGCCAGCAGCCCTTTACACCCCGGGCTCGGCCCTAATCAGCCCCAGCATTTT
CDR3 protein: CASSPLHPGLGPNQPQHF
clone size: .
V gene: TRBV7-6
D gene: .
J gene: TRBJ1-5

CDR3 DNA: TGTGCCAGTGAGGAGAGGGGACACCTGGGCTATAATTCACCCCTCCACTTT
CDR3 protein: CASEERGHLGYNSPLHF
clone size: .
V gene: TRBV19
D gene: .
J gene: TRBJ1-6

CDR3 DNA: TGTGCCAGCAGTTTAATCGTAGGACTTACCACTGAAGCTTTCTTT
CDR3 protein: CASSLIVGLTTEAFF
clone size: .
V gene: TRBV27
D gene: .
J gene: TRBJ1-1

CDR3 DNA: TGTGCCAGCAGCTTGGGATTAGCGGGAAACCAGGGGGAGACCCAGTACTTC
CDR3 protein: CASSLGLAGNQGETQYF
clone size: .
V gene: TRBV5-6
D gene: TRBD2
J gene: TRBJ2-5

CDR3 DNA: TGTGCCAGCAGCTTAAGGTGGGTAGCGGGGGGATGGGTTACGCAGTATTTT
CDR3 protein: CASSLRWVAGGWVTQYF
clone size: .
V gene: TRBV7-3
D gene: TRBD2
J gene: TRBJ2-3

CDR3 DNA: TGTGCCAGTAGAGGGGGCGGATGGCCTGAAGCTTTCTTT
CDR3 protein: CASRGGGWPEAFF
clone size: .
V gene: TRBV19
D gene: TRBD1
J gene: TRBJ1-1

CDR3 DNA: TGTGCCAGCAGTGTTCGACAGGAGCTCTATGGCTACACCTTC
CDR3 protein: CASSVRQELYGYTF
clone size: .
V gene: TRBV2
D gene: .
J gene: TRBJ1-2

CDR3 DNA: TGTGCCAGCAGCCTGGGACTGCAAGAGACCCAGTACTTC
CDR3 protein: CASSLGLQETQYF
clone size: .
V gene: TRBV3-1/TRBV3-2
D gene: .
J gene: TRBJ2-5

CDR3 DNA: TGTGCCAGTAGTATAGACAGGGGTGAGCAGTACTTC
CDR3 protein: CASSIDRGEQYF
clone size: .
V gene: TRBV19
D gene: .
J gene: TRBJ2-7

CDR3 DNA: TGTGCCAGTAGTATCGTTCAGGGGCACGATCAGCCCCAGCATTTT
CDR3 protein: CASSIVQGHDQPQHF
clone size: .
V gene: TRBV19
D gene: .
J gene: TRBJ1-5

CDR3 DNA: TGTGCCAGCAGGACAGGGGGCATCTCTGGAAACACCATATATTTT
CDR3 protein: CASRTGGISGNTIYF
clone size: .
V gene: TRBV6-5
D gene: TRBD1
J gene: TRBJ1-3

CDR3 DNA: TGTGCCAGCAGTGTAGGCCCGGGACAGGGCCCCGGCTACACCTTC
CDR3 protein: CASSVGPGQGPGYTF
clone size: .
V gene: TRBV2
D gene: TRBD1
J gene: TRBJ1-2

CDR3 DNA: TGTGCCAGCAGTTACTCGAACCCTACTGGGGCCAACGTCCTGACTTTC
CDR3 protein: CASSYSNPTGANVLTF
clone size: .
V gene: TRBV6-6
D gene: .
J gene: TRBJ2-6

CDR3 DNA: TGTGCCAGCAGTTTACCTAGCGGGGGATCCTACGAGCAGTACTTC
CDR3 protein: CASSLPSGGSYEQYF
clone size: .
V gene: TRBV28
D gene: TRBD2
J gene: TRBJ2-7

CDR3 DNA: TGTGCCAGCAGCTCCCGGGGGGACAGGGGTGGCGGGGAGCTGTTTTTT
CDR3 protein: CASSSRGDRGGGELFF
clone size: .
V gene: TRBV11-3
D gene: TRBD1
J gene: TRBJ2-2

CDR3 DNA: TGCAGCGTTGAAGCCGGGTCGGCGCAGTATTTT
CDR3 protein: CSVEAGSAQYF
clone size: .
V gene: TRBV29-1
D gene: .
J gene: TRBJ2-3

CDR3 DNA: TGTGCCAGCAGCTTGGCCGGGGGGAACTATGGCTACACCTTC
CDR3 protein: CASSLAGGNYGYTF
clone size: .
V gene: TRBV5-5
D gene: .
J gene: TRBJ1-2

CDR3 DNA: TGTGCCAGCAGTTACGGGGCCGGGACGCTACTTTACGAGCAGTACTTC
CDR3 protein: CASSYGAGTLLYEQYF
clone size: .
V gene: TRBV6-6
D gene: .
J gene: TRBJ2-7

CDR3 DNA: TGTGCCACCAGCAGAGGAACGGGGAGATCAACTAATGAAAAACTGTTTTTT
CDR3 protein: CATSRGTGRSTNEKLFF
clone size: .
V gene: TRBV15
D gene: .
J gene: TRBJ1-4

CDR3 DNA: TGCGCCAGCAGCCAAGACGGCGGCGGGGCCAACGTCCTGACTTTC
CDR3 protein: CASSQDGGGANVLTF
clone size: .
V gene: TRBV4-3
D gene: .
J gene: TRBJ2-6

CDR3 DNA: TGTGCCAGCAGTGAAGTGGGACAGGGCCTGAGGCAGCCCCAGCATTTT
CDR3 protein: CASSEVGQGLRQPQHF
clone size: .
V gene: TRBV2
D gene: TRBD1
J gene: TRBJ1-5

CDR3 DNA: TGTGCCAGCAGTGTTTCCAGGGACGAGCCCCAGCATTTT
CDR3 protein: CASSVSRDEPQHF
clone size: once
V gene: TRBV6-4
D gene: .
J gene: TRBJ1-5

CDR3 DNA: TGCAGCGCCAGGGAGGGCAGCCACGAGCAGTACTTC
CDR3 protein: CSAREGSHEQYF
clone size: .
V gene: TRBV29-1
D gene: TRBD2
J gene: TRBJ2-7

CDR3 DNA: TGTGCCAGCTCACCACCTAGCGGGGGCTACAATGAGCAGTTCTTC
CDR3 protein: CASSPPSGGYNEQFF
clone size: .
V gene: TRBV18
D gene: TRBD2
J gene: TRBJ2-1